This TCR beta chain emerged from a study of T cells in Graves' hyperthyroidism and ophthalmopathy. Study-level results: From stable hyperthyroidism, ophthalmopathy was set apart by a 13 V-J model.

The TCR beta CDR3 regions underwent amplification using RNA transcripts as the source. Initially, a first-round RT-PCR of the TCR CDR3 employed the HTBI primer set. TCRdb re-analysed the multiplex PCR reads in MiXCR, keeping a single row per CDR3 protein. The sample lists 80,000 to 100,000 distinct CDR3 sequences, approximately 40% occurring once. V shed 3 bases, J shed 7 bases, and the junction held 3 bases outside the gene matches. This CDR3 contains 13 residues. Germline V gene data show CDR1 as LNHNV and CDR2 as YYDKDF (reference sequence). Newly diagnosed patients aged 18 to 65 had hyperthyroidism of under 2 months' duration. Based on clinical symptoms, serum thyroxine and TRAb, thyroid ultrasound and orbital computed tomography, diagnoses were reached. This clonotype was counted at least ten times. Antigen: not known.

Material: peripheral blood or thyroid tissue (not recorded which). The chain employs TRBV15 and TRBJ1-2; 9 bases are shared with TRBD1. The sequence derives from a woman in her twenties or thirties with Graves' hyperthyroidism. In DNA, the CDR3 is TGTGCCACCAGCAGTGACAGGGGGTTTGGCTACACCTTC. Its translation is CATSSDRGFGYTF.